This is a list of T cell receptor beta chains from one sample in a study of blood T cell repertoires in COVID-19. TCRdb's copy holds only in-frame clones and misses some; the assay was immunoSEQ multiplex PCR. The repertoire consists of roughly 100,000 clones, with 82% occurring once and the leading ten covering around 19%. Sequences were obtained from peripheral blood. The receptors originated from a man older than 75 with acute or convalescent COVID-19. Both conserved end residues are part of each CDR3. A D gene is named only where the DNA matches it firmly. Size is stated for part of the rows, as once, few or many counts, or as a class when the clone is expanded.

j_call,clone_size,v_call,d_call,cdr3_aa,cdr3_nt
TRBJ2-1,NA,TRBV5-5,NA,CASSLGGPAYEQFF,TGTGCCAGCAGCTTGGGGGGCCCTGCCTATGAGCAGTTCTTC
TRBJ1-1,once,TRBV7-9,NA,CASTERSNTEAFF,TGTGCCAGCACGGAGAGGTCGAACACTGAAGCTTTCTTT
TRBJ2-3,NA,TRBV28,NA,CASSPLTAGSSTDTQYF,TGTGCCAGCAGTCCCTTAACCGCAGGATCTAGCACAGATACGCAGTATTTT
TRBJ2-1,NA,TRBV27,TRBD2,CASSFGLAGLGGWFF,TGTGCCAGCAGTTTCGGACTAGCGGGGCTCGGGGGGTGGTTCTTC
TRBJ2-1,NA,TRBV10-2,TRBD2,CASNGLANEQFF,TGCGCCAGCAATGGACTAGCCAATGAGCAGTTCTTC
TRBJ1-1,NA,TRBV10-3,TRBD1,CATRGGGNTEAFF,TGTGCCACAAGAGGGGGCGGAAACACTGAAGCTTTCTTT
TRBJ2-7,NA,TRBV7-8,TRBD2,CASSSGLAGLFSYEQYF,TGTGCCAGCAGCTCTGGACTAGCGGGCTTATTCTCCTACGAGCAGTACTTC
TRBJ2-7,NA,TRBV27,NA,CASSLGNWAGLHEQYF,TGTGCCAGCAGTTTGGGCAACTGGGCCGGTCTCCACGAGCAGTACTTC
TRBJ2-1,NA,TRBV6-2/TRBV6-3,TRBD2,CASSTSGRAYNEQFF,TGTGCCAGCAGCACTAGCGGGAGGGCCTATAATGAGCAGTTCTTC
TRBJ2-1,NA,TRBV11-2,TRBD2,CASSPSGSRNEQFF,TGTGCCAGCAGCCCAAGCGGGAGTCGGAATGAGCAGTTCTTC
TRBJ1-1,NA,TRBV21-1,NA,CASSRARVNTEAFF,TGTGCCAGCAGCAGGGCGCGGGTGAACACTGAAGCTTTCTTT
TRBJ2-7,NA,TRBV5-6,TRBD2,CASRAGLAGGPYEQYF,TGTGCCAGCAGGGCGGGACTAGCGGGGGGGCCCTACGAGCAGTACTTC
TRBJ1-6,once,TRBV4-3,NA,CASSQATVALAPLHF,TGCGCCAGCAGCCAAGCCACCGTGGCCCTGGCACCCCTCCACTTT
TRBJ2-7,NA,TRBV6-2/TRBV6-3,NA,CASSPPEGRGYYEQYF,TGTGCCAGCAGTCCCCCTGAAGGGAGAGGATACTACGAGCAGTACTTC
TRBJ1-3,NA,TRBV28,NA,CASRRRGTGNTIYF,TGTGCCAGCAGGCGTAGGGGAACGGGAAACACCATATATTTT
TRBJ2-1,NA,TRBV5-1,TRBD1,CASSRTGVFNEQFF,TGCGCCAGCAGCCGTACAGGGGTCTTTAATGAGCAGTTCTTC
TRBJ1-1,NA,TRBV18,TRBD1,CASSPSGDRGTEAFF,TGTGCCAGCTCACCCAGCGGGGACAGGGGAACTGAAGCTTTCTTT
TRBJ1-6,NA,TRBV27,NA,CASSLYGNLGSSPLHF,TGTGCCAGCAGTTTATACGGGAATTTAGGAAGTTCACCCCTCCACTTT
TRBJ2-5,few,TRBV9,NA,CASSVGGEETQYF,TGTGCCAGCAGCGTAGGGGGCGAGGAGACCCAGTACTTC
TRBJ1-5,NA,TRBV6-5,NA,CASSYSSGSNQPQHF,TGTGCCAGCAGTTACTCCTCAGGAAGCAATCAGCCCCAGCATTTT
TRBJ2-3,once,TRBV6-5,TRBD1,CASSTSGGSTDTQYF,TGTGCCAGCAGTACTTCAGGGGGAAGCACAGATACGCAGTATTTT
TRBJ2-7,NA,TRBV6-5,TRBD1,CASRRTGTLGYEQYF,TGTGCCAGCAGACGGACAGGGACCCTAGGCTACGAGCAGTACTTC
TRBJ2-1,NA,TRBV7-9,TRBD1,CASSLGDSKNNEQFF,TGTGCCAGCAGCTTAGGGGACAGCAAAAACAATGAGCAGTTCTTC
TRBJ2-7,NA,TRBV27,NA,CASSQSSPYYEQYF,TGTGCCAGCAGTCAAAGCTCGCCCTACTACGAGCAGTACTTC
TRBJ2-6,NA,TRBV27,TRBD1,CASNLVPGQGNVLTF,TGTGCCAGCAATTTGGTACCAGGACAGGGCAACGTCCTGACTTTC
TRBJ2-7,once,TRBV18,TRBD1,CASSLTGAGTGFPYEQYF,TGTGCCAGCTCACTTACGGGAGCCGGGACAGGGTTTCCCTACGAGCAGTACTTC
TRBJ1-1,NA,TRBV28,NA,CASSTPSKTEAFF,TGTGCCAGCAGTACACCCTCAAAAACTGAAGCTTTCTTT
TRBJ1-3,NA,TRBV10-1,TRBD1,CASSESNRGRNTIYF,TGCGCCAGCAGTGAGTCCAACAGGGGTAGAAACACCATATATTTT
TRBJ1-4,NA,TRBV6-6,NA,CASSQTGPAREKLFF,TGTGCCAGCAGCCAGACAGGCCCCGCGAGGGAAAAACTGTTTTTT
TRBJ2-1,few,TRBV3-1/TRBV3-2,TRBD2,CASSQGLAAFNEQFF,TGTGCCAGCAGCCAGGGACTAGCGGCCTTCAATGAGCAGTTCTTC
TRBJ1-5,once,TRBV28,TRBD1,CASLLMTGGAGNQPQHF,TGTGCCAGCTTGCTAATGACAGGGGGCGCGGGCAATCAGCCCCAGCATTTT
TRBJ2-3,NA,TRBV27,NA,CASSLSGAFTDTQYF,TGTGCCAGCAGTTTATCGGGAGCGTTCACAGATACGCAGTATTTT
TRBJ2-7,NA,TRBV2,TRBD2,CASGLATLGEQYF,TGTGCCAGCGGACTAGCGACGTTGGGCGAGCAGTACTTC
TRBJ1-4,NA,TRBV30,NA,CAWNQGSFNEKLFF,TGTGCCTGGAACCAGGGGTCTTTTAATGAAAAACTGTTTTTT
TRBJ1-2,NA,TRBV25-1,NA,CASSGTASYGYTF,TGTGCCAGCAGTGGGACAGCCTCCTATGGCTACACCTTC
TRBJ2-5,many,TRBV28,NA,CASSSLIPLVAQETQYF,TGTGCCAGCAGTTCACTTATTCCCTTAGTCGCCCAAGAGACCCAGTACTTC
TRBJ2-2,NA,TRBV7-2,NA,CASSEVGHTGELFF,TGTGCCAGCAGCGAAGTGGGCCACACCGGGGAGCTGTTTTTT
TRBJ2-5,NA,TRBV14,NA,CASSQGGATQETQYF,TGTGCCAGCAGCCAAGGCGGCGCGACCCAAGAGACCCAGTACTTC
TRBJ2-7,NA,TRBV29-1,TRBD1,CSVEPRGREYEQYF,TGCAGCGTTGAGCCCAGGGGGCGAGAATACGAGCAGTACTTC
TRBJ2-7,NA,TRBV15,TRBD1,CATSSPGQGLGGEQYF,TGTGCCACCAGCAGCCCGGGACAGGGTCTTGGGGGGGAGCAGTACTTC
TRBJ1-2,NA,TRBV29-1,NA,CSVEDRRAAYGYTF,TGCAGCGTTGAAGATCGCAGGGCGGCCTATGGCTACACCTTC
TRBJ2-7,NA,TRBV7-2,NA,CASSRLTSRAEQYF,TGTGCCAGCAGCCGTCTGACGTCCAGGGCCGAGCAGTACTTC
TRBJ2-5,NA,TRBV9,TRBD1,CASSVTDRLTAQYF,TGTGCCAGCAGCGTCACGGACAGGCTTACGGCCCAGTACTTC
TRBJ1-1,NA,TRBV16,NA,CASSQPAGGVDTEAFF,TGTGCCAGCAGCCAACCCGCCGGGGGAGTGGACACTGAAGCTTTCTTT
TRBJ2-3,NA,TRBV14,TRBD2,CASSPWTSGGVTDTQYF,TGTGCCAGCAGCCCGTGGACTAGCGGGGGGGTCACAGATACGCAGTATTTT
TRBJ1-6,NA,TRBV5-1,NA,CASSPGQDNSPLHF,TGCGCCAGCAGCCCGGGACAAGATAATTCACCCCTCCACTTT
TRBJ2-7,NA,TRBV27,TRBD1,CASSLEGTVVPYEQYF,TGTGCCAGCAGTCTCGAAGGGACAGTTGTTCCCTACGAGCAGTACTTC
TRBJ1-4,NA,TRBV24-1,NA,CATSEPTAGVGYEKLFF,TGTGCCACCAGTGAGCCAACTGCAGGGGTCGGATATGAAAAACTGTTTTTT
TRBJ2-7,once,TRBV2,NA,CASSDAYYEQYF,TGTGCCAGCAGTGATGCCTACTACGAGCAGTACTTC
TRBJ1-4,NA,TRBV7-2,TRBD1,CASSFAPARQGGEKLFF,TGTGCCAGCAGCTTCGCCCCCGCTCGGCAGGGGGGTGAAAAACTGTTTTTT
TRBJ1-1,NA,TRBV6-5,TRBD1,CASSRDRVNPEAFF,TGTGCCAGCAGCAGGGACAGGGTGAACCCTGAAGCTTTCTTT
TRBJ1-6,NA,TRBV28,TRBD1,CASSTRGRGNSPLHF,TGTGCCAGCAGTACCCGAGGCAGGGGGAATTCACCCCTCCACTTT
TRBJ2-5,NA,TRBV7-2,NA,CASSLARGTQYF,TGTGCCAGCAGCTTAGCGAGAGGGACCCAGTACTTC
TRBJ2-7,once,TRBV7-2,TRBD2,CASSSDGRGSYEQYF,TGTGCCAGCAGCTCAGACGGGAGGGGCTCCTACGAGCAGTACTTC
TRBJ1-2,NA,TRBV19,NA,CASSIASRGYTF,TGTGCCAGTAGTATAGCGTCGCGGGGCTACACCTTC